What follows are 17 T cell receptor beta chains derived from one specimen sequenced in a study of blood T cell repertoires in COVID-19. TCRdb keeps only in-frame clones here, not all; method: immunoSEQ multiplex PCR. The sample shows around 140,000 clones, around 89% of them seen only once. Sequencing was carried out using peripheral blood. These receptors were collected from a man in his 60s with active or convalescent COVID-19.

This chain connects TRBV10-1 to TRBJ2-2, with 9 nucleotides matching TRBD2. With V trimmed by 8 bases and J by 6 bases, 7 bases remained unmatched. The CDR3 totals 14 residues. Per the germline V gene, CDR1 is WNHNN and CDR2 is SYGVQD (reference sequence). Here the CDR3 reads CASSAAGGPGELFF. CDR3 sequence (DNA): TGCGCCAGCTCGGCAGCGGGAGGCCCCGGGGAGCTGTTTTTT.

The chain couples TRBV30 to TRBJ1-4, with D unresolved. Germline CDR1 reads GTSNPN; CDR2 reads SVGIG (reference sequence). The CDR3 loop spans 12 amino acids. The V gene lost 4 bases and the J gene lost 8 bases, with 11 bases spanning the gap. The CDR3 reads CAWKEEREKLFF. The CDR3 nucleotides read TGTGCCTGGAAAGAGGAAAGGGAAAAACTGTTTTTT.

This clone has a single count. DNA for the CDR3: TGTGCCAGCAGCTTATTGGACGGGAGTCAGTACGAGCAGTACTTC. Its protein is CASSLLDGSQYEQYF. This chain links TRBV7-3 with TRBJ2-7; D perhaps matches TRBD2 (6 bases). The V gene's germline CDR1 is SGHTA and CDR2 FQGTGA. The CDR3 contains 15 residues. V lost 2 bases, J lost 4 bases, and 15 bases lay in between.

This clone showed up just once. The rearrangement joins TRBV9 to TRBJ2-1; 7 bases match TRBD2. V shed 2 bases and J 5 bases; nucleotides not matched to a gene: 4. This CDR3 is 14 amino acids long. Per germline, CDR1 SGDLS and CDR2 YYNGEE. The CDR3 spells CASSVLAVDNEQFF. For the CDR3, the DNA is TGTGCCAGCAGCGTCCTAGCGGTGGACAATGAGCAGTTCTTC.

The V call is TRBV28, the J call TRBJ2-3; 13 bases map to TRBD2. From germline, CDR1 is MDHEN and CDR2 SYDVKM. CDR3 size: 17 residues. The ends lost 2 bases at V and 4 bases at J; junction bases unmatched: 6. In DNA form, the CDR3 reads TGTGCCAGCAGTTTAAACGGACTAGCGGGAGAGGCAGATACGCAGTATTTT. Encoded protein: CASSLNGLAGEADTQYF.

The CDR3 is CAWRVWTGSGEKLFF. CDR3 sequence (DNA): TGTGCCTGGAGGGTATGGACAGGGTCCGGGGAAAAACTGTTTTTT. The chain links TRBV30 to TRBJ1-4, with 8 nucleotides matching TRBD1. The ends lost 3 bases at V and 8 bases at J; junction bases unmatched: 11. This CDR3 contains 15 residues. CDR1 GTSNPN and CDR2 SVGIG come from the germline V gene (reference sequence). The full variable domain, rest sourced from reference TRBV30 and TRBJ1-4, is SQTIHQWPATLVQPVGSPLSLECTVEGTSNPNLYWYRQAAGRGLQLLFYSVGIGQISSEVPQNLSASRPQDRQFILSSKKLLLSDSGFYLCAWRVWTGSGEKLFFGSGTQLSVL.

The DNA for the CDR3 is TGTGCCAGCAGCCACCAAGACAGGCTTTATTCACCCCTCCACTTT. Translating it yields CASSHQDRLYSPLHF. The rearrangement joins TRBV7-2 to TRBJ1-6; perhaps TRBD1 as D (6 bases). V lost 5 bases to trimming and J lost 8 bases, with 16 bases between them. This CDR3 has 15 residues. Germline CDR1 SGHTA, CDR2 FQGNSA.

This clone was observed a few times. The V call is TRBV10-3, the J call TRBJ1-4; TRBD1 agrees at 7 bases. V dropped 6 bases and J dropped 15; count of bases not matched to a gene: 13. The germline gives CDR1 ENHRY, CDR2 SYGVKD. The CDR3 spans 13 residues. The CDR3 DNA follows: TGTGCCATCAGGGATTCCGACGGGACAGAAGTGTTTTTT. Translated: CAIRDSDGTEVFF.

The V call is TRBV27, the J call TRBJ1-2, with 9 bases aligning to TRBD1. This CDR3 region has 16 residues. With V trimmed by 2 bases and J by 6 bases, 10 bases remained unmatched. CDR1 is MNHEY and CDR2 is SMNVEV in the germline V gene (reference sequence). The CDR3 reads CASSLRLKDRGHGYTF. CDR3 sequence (DNA): TGTGCCAGCAGTTTAAGGCTGAAGGACAGGGGCCATGGCTACACCTTC.

This clone was found a few times. The chain recombines TRBV11-2 with TRBJ2-5; D ambiguous. The CDR3 sequence is 16 residues long. Germline CDR1 SGHAT, CDR2 FQNNGV. V lost 0 bases and J lost 4, with 15 bases in between. CDR3 nucleotides: TGTGCCAGCAGCTTAGATTGGATTGGGTCGGGAGAGACCCAGTACTTC. Translating gives CASSLDWIGSGETQYF.

This chain uses TRBV11-2 with TRBJ2-2; D possibly corresponds to TRBD2 (6 bases). Germline V gene data show CDR1 as SGHAT and CDR2 as FQNNGV. The CDR3 sequence is 15 residues long. V was clipped by 5 bases and J by 1 base, with 11 bases between them. This CDR3 is CASSHVGGNTGELFF. In DNA form, the CDR3 reads TGTGCCAGCAGCCATGTGGGGGGGAACACCGGGGAGCTGTTTTTT. The full variable domain, rest sourced from reference TRBV11-2 and TRBJ2-2, is EAGVAQSPRYKIIEKRQSVAFWCNPISGHATLYWYQQILGQGPKLLIQFQNNGVVDDSQLPKDRFSAERLKGVDSTLKIQPAKLEDSAVYLCASSHVGGNTGELFFGEGSRLTVL.

This clone was counted once. The V and J genes are TRBV28 and TRBJ2-7; 9 bases are a match to TRBD1. The CDR3 has 14 amino acids. Per germline, CDR1 MDHEN and CDR2 SYDVKM. The trim removed 6 bases at V and 3 bases at J, leaving 6 bases unmatched. The CDR3 spells CASRTGTGNYEQYF. In nucleotides, the CDR3 is TGTGCCAGCAGGACCGGGACAGGGAACTACGAGCAGTACTTC.

The chain uses TRBV6-2 or TRBV6-3 and TRBJ1-2, with D possibly being TRBD1 (6 bases). The CDR3 length is 13 residues. Germline V gene lookup returns CDR1 MNHEY and CDR2 SVGEGT. Trimming stripped 4 bases from V and 8 bases from J, with 14 bases between. CDR3 in DNA: TGTGCCAGCAGTTCCGATGGACAGTTAGGCTACACCTTC. Translated, it gives CASSSDGQLGYTF.

V gene TRBV6-5 combines with J gene TRBJ1-4; 9 positions agree with TRBD1. The CDR3 is made up of 14 amino acids. The V and J ends lost 6 bases and 6 bases, in that order; junction bases with no gene match: 5. Germline V gives CDR1 MNHEY, CDR2 SVGAGI. CDR3 DNA sequence: TGTGCCAGCAGGGGGACAGGGCTCGATGAAAAACTGTTTTTT. Its translation: CASRGTGLDEKLFF.

The chain carries TRBV9 and TRBJ1-2, with D perhaps TRBD1 (6 bases). Between the trimmed V and J ends, which lost 4 bases and 0 bases, there was a span of 16 bases. The germline CDR1 and CDR2 sequences are SGDLS and YYNGEE. The CDR3 extends over 16 amino acids. CDR3 amino acids: CASSPHHRVANYGYTF. CDR3 nucleotide sequence: TGTGCCAGCAGCCCCCACCACAGGGTGGCTAACTATGGCTACACCTTC.

CDR3 protein: CATSDPETGQETQYF. The CDR3 nucleotides are TGTGCCACCAGTGACCCGGAGACAGGACAAGAGACCCAGTACTTC. V usage is TRBV24-1 and J usage is TRBJ2-5; D is possibly TRBD1 (6 bases). V lost 4 bases, J lost 2 bases, and 13 bases lay in between. The germline gives CDR1 KGHDR, CDR2 SFDVKD. The CDR3 length is 15 residues.

CDR3 sequence reads: CASSLGLTALRSGNTIYF. DNA for the CDR3: TGTGCCAGCAGCTTAGGGCTAACCGCCTTACGATCTGGAAACACCATATATTTT. This sequence joins TRBV13 and TRBJ1-3; D remains unclear. The CDR3 runs 18 residues. The ends were cut back, 0 bases at V and 1 base at J, with 16 bases in the middle. The germline V gene has CDR1 PRHDT and CDR2 FYEKMQ (reference sequence).